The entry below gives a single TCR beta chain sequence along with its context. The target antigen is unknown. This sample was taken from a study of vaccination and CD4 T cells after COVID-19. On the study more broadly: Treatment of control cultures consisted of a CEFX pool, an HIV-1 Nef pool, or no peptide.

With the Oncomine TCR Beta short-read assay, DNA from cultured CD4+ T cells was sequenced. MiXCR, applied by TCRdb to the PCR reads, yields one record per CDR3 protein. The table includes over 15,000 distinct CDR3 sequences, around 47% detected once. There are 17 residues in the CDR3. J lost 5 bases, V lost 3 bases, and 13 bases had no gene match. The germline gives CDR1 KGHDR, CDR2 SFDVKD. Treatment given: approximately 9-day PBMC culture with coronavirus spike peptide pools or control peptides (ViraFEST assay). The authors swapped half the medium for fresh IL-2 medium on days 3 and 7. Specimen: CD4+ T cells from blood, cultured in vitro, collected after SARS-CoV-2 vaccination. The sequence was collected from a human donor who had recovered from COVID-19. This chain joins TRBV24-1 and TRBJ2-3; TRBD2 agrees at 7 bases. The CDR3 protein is CATSDRRAGVQIDTQYF. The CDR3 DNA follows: TGTGCCACCAGTGATCGAAGGGCGGGAGTACAAATAGATACGCAGTATTTT.